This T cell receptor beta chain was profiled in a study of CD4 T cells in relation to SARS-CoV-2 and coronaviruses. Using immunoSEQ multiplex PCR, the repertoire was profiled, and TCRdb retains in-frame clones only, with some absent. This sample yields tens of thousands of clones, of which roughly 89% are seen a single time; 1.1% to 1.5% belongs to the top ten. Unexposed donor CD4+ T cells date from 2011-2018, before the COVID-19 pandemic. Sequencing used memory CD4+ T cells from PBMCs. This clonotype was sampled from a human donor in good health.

CDR3 sequence: CASSAASGSSNEQFF. The DNA of the CDR3 is TGTGCCAGCAGTGCCGCTAGCGGGAGTTCCAATGAGCAGTTCTTC. The chain uses TRBV27 and TRBJ2-1; 10 bases are a match to TRBD2. Unmatched junction bases numbered 7, after V lost 5 bases and J lost 6 bases. There are 15 residues in the CDR3. Looked up from germline, CDR1 is MNHEY and CDR2 is SMNVEV (reference sequence).